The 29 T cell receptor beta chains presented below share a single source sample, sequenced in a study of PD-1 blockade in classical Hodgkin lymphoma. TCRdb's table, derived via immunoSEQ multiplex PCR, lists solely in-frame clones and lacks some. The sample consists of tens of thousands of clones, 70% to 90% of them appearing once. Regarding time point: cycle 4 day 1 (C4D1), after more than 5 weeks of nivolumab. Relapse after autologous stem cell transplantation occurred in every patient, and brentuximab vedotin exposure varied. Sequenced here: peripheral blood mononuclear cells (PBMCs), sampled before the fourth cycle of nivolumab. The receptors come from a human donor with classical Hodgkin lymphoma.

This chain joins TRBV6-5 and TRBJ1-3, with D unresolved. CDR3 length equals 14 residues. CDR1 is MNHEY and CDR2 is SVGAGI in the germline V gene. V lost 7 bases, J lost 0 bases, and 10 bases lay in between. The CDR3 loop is CASTSHSSGNTIYF. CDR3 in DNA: TGTGCCAGCACGTCGCACAGCTCTGGAAACACCATATATTTT.

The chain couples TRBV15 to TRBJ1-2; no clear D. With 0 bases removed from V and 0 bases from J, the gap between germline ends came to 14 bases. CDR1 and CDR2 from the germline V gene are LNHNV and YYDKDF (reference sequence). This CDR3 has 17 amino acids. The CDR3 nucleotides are TGTGCCACCAGCAGAGATTTGTTCCAGTCGGCTAACTATGGCTACACCTTC. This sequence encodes CATSRDLFQSANYGYTF.

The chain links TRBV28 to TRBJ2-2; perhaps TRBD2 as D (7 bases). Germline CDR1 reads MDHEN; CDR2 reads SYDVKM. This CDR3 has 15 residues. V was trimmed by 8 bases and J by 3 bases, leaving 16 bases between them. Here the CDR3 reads CASRPGGWDTGELFF. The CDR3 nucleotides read TGTGCCAGCCGACCGGGGGGCTGGGACACCGGGGAGCTGTTTTTT. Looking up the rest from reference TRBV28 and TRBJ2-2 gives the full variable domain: DVKVTQSSRYLVKRTGEKVFLECVQDMDHENMFWYRQDPGLGLRLIYFSYDVKMKEKGDIPEGYSVSREKKERFSLILESASTNQTSMYLCASRPGGWDTGELFFGEGSRLTVL.

The chain's CDR3 is CASSRFPGQLNEKLFF. The CDR3 nucleotides read TGTGCCAGCAGCCGATTTCCGGGACAGCTGAATGAAAAACTGTTTTTT. The rearrangement links TRBV11-2 to TRBJ1-4; TRBD1 aligns across 7 bases. The J segment lost 5 bases and the V segment lost 5 bases, leaving 11 bases of the junction unmatched. The germline gives CDR1 SGHAT, CDR2 FQNNGV. The CDR3 is 16 residues long.

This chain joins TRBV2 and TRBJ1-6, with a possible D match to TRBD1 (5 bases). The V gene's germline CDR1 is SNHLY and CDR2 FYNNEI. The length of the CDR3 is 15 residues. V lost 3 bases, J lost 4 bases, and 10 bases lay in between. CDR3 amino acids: CASSEPGGYNSPLHF. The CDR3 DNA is TGTGCCAGCAGTGAGCCTGGGGGTTATAATTCACCCCTCCACTTT.

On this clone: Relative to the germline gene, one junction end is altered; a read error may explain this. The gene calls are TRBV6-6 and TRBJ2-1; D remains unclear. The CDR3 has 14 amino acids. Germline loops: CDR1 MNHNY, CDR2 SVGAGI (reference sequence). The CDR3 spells CASSHSTSYNEQFF. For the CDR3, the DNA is TGTGCCAGCAGTCACTCGACAAGCTACAATGAGCAGTTCTTC.

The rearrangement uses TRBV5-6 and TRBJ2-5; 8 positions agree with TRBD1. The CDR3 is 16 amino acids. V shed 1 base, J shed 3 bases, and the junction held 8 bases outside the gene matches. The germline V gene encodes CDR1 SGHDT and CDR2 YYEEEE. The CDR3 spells CASSLIRGPSEETQYF. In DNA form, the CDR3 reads TGTGCCAGCAGCTTGATCAGGGGGCCGTCCGAAGAGACCCAGTACTTC.

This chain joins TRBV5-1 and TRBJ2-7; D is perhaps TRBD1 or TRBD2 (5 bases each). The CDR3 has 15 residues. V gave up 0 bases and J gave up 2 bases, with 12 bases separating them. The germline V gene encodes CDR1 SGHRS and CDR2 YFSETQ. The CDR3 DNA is TGCGCCAGCAGCTTGGCGGCCGGGGCACCCTACGAGCAGTACTTC. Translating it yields CASSLAAGAPYEQYF.

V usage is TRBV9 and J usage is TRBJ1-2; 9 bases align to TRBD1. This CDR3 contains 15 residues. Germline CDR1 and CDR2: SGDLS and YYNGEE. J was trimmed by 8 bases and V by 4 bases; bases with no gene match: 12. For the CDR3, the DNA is TGTGCCAGCAGCCCCCGGGACAGGGTAATCGCGGGCTACACCTTC. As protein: CASSPRDRVIAGYTF. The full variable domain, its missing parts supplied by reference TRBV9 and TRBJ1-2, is DSGVTQTPKHLITATGQRVTLRCSPRSGDLSVYWYQQSLDQGLQFLIQYYNGEERAKGNILERFSAQQFPDLHSELNLSSLELGDSALYFCASSPRDRVIAGYTFGSGTRLTVV.

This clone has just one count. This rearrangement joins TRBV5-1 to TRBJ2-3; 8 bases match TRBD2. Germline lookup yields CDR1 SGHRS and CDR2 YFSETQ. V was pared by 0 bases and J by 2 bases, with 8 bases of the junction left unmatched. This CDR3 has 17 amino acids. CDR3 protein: CASSLAPSGPTTDTQYF. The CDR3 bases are TGCGCCAGCAGCTTGGCCCCTAGCGGGCCGACCACAGATACGCAGTATTTT. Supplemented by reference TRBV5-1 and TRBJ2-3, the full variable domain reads KAGVTQTPRYLIKTRGQQVTLSCSPISGHRSVSWYQQTPGQGLQFLFEYFSETQRNKGNFPGRFSGRQFSNSRSEMNVSTLELGDSALYLCASSLAPSGPTTDTQYFGPGTRLTVL.

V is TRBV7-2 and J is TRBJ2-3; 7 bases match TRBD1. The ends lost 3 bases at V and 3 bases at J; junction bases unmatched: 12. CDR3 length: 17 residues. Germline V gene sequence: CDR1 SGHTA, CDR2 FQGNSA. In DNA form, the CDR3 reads TGTGCCAGCAGCTTGGGGACCCAGGGGGAGAGGACAGATACGCAGTATTTT. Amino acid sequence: CASSLGTQGERTDTQYF.

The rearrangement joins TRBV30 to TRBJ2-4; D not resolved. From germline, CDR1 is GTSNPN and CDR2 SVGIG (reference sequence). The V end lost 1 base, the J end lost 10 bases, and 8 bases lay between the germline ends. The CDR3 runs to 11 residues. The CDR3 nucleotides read TGTGCCTGGAGTGGGGCTGGGATTCAGTACTTC. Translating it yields CAWSGAGIQYF.

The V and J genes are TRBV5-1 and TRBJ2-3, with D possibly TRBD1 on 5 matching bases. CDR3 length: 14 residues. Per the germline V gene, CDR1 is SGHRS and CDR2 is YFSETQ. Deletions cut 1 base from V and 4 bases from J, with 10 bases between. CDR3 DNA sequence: TGCGCCAGCAGCTTGACCAGGGTCGCAGATACGCAGTATTTT. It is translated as CASSLTRVADTQYF.

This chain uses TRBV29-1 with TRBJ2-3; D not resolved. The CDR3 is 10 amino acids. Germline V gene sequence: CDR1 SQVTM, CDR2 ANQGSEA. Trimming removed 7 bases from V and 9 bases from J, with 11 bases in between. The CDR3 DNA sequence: TGCAGCGGCCAGATCGGCACGCAGTATTTT. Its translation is CSGQIGTQYF.

The CDR3 reads CASSVGWNTEAFF. The CDR3 DNA reads TGTGCCAGCAGTGTCGGATGGAACACTGAAGCTTTCTTT. This sequence joins TRBV6-4 and TRBJ1-1; D gene uncertain. V was pared by 4 bases and J by 1 base, with 7 bases between. This CDR3 is built from 13 residues. The germline V gene encodes CDR1 MRHNA and CDR2 SNTAGT.

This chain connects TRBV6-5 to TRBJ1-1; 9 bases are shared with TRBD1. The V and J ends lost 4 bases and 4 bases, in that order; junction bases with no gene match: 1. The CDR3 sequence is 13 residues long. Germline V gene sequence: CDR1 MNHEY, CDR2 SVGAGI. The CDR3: CASSLQGATEAFF. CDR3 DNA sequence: TGTGCCAGCAGTTTACAGGGGGCCACTGAAGCTTTCTTT.

The CDR3 region has the DNA TGTGCCTGGAGATCTAGTCCCGGGGAGCTGTTTTTT. Encoded protein: CAWRSSPGELFF. J is TRBJ2-2 and V is TRBV30; D is undetermined. V gave up 3 bases and J gave up 6 bases, with 8 bases separating them. This CDR3 has 12 amino acids. CDR1 is GTSNPN and CDR2 is SVGIG in the germline V gene (reference sequence).

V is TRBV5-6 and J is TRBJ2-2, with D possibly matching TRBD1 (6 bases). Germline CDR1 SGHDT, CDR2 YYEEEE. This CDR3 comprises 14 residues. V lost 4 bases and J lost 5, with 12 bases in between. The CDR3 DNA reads TGTGCCAGCAGCCGCAGGGGCTGGACCGGGGAGCTGTTTTTT. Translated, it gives CASSRRGWTGELFF.

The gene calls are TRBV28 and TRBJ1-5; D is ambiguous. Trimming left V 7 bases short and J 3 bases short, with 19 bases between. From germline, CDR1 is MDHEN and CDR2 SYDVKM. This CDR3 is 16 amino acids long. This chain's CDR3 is CASTMSIGLNNQPQHF. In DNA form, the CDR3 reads TGTGCCAGCACCATGTCTATAGGACTGAACAATCAGCCCCAGCATTTT. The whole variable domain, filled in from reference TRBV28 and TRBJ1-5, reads DVKVTQSSRYLVKRTGEKVFLECVQDMDHENMFWYRQDPGLGLRLIYFSYDVKMKEKGDIPEGYSVSREKKERFSLILESASTNQTSMYLCASTMSIGLNNQPQHFGDGTRLSIL.

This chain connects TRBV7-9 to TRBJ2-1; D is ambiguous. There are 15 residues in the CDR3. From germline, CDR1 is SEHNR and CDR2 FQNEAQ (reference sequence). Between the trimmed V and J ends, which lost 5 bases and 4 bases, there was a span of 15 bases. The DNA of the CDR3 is TGTGCCAGCAGCACCTTACTACCGCTTTACAATGAGCAGTTCTTC. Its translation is CASSTLLPLYNEQFF.

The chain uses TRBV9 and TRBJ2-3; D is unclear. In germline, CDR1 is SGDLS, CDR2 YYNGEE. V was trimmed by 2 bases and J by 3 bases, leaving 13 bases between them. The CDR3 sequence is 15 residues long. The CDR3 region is CASSVGVALTDTQYF. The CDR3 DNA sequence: TGTGCCAGCAGCGTGGGCGTGGCGCTTACAGATACGCAGTATTTT. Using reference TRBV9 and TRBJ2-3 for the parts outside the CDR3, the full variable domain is DSGVTQTPKHLITATGQRVTLRCSPRSGDLSVYWYQQSLDQGLQFLIQYYNGEERAKGNILERFSAQQFPDLHSELNLSSLELGDSALYFCASSVGVALTDTQYFGPGTRLTVL.

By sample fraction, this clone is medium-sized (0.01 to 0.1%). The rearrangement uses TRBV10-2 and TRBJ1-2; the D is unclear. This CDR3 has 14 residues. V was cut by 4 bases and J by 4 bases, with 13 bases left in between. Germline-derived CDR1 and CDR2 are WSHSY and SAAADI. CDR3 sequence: CASSVGPTFYGYTF. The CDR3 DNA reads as TGCGCCAGCAGTGTAGGCCCTACCTTCTATGGCTACACCTTC.

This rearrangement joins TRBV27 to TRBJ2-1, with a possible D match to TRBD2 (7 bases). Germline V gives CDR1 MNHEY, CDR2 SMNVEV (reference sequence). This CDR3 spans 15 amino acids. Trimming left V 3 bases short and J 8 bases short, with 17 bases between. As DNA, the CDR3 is TGTGCCAGCAGTTTTGAAGGGGGGGCCTGGGATGAGCAGTTCTTC. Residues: CASSFEGGAWDEQFF.

CDR3 protein: CASSPYDVDRDNEKLFF. The CDR3 DNA reads as TGTGCCAGCAGTCCCTATGATGTTGACAGAGATAATGAAAAACTGTTTTTT. This chain uses TRBV27 with TRBJ1-4; D possibly corresponds to TRBD1 (5 bases). Trimming left V 5 bases short and J 4 bases short, with 20 bases between. The CDR3 has 17 residues. Per the germline V gene, CDR1 is MNHEY and CDR2 is SMNVEV (reference sequence).

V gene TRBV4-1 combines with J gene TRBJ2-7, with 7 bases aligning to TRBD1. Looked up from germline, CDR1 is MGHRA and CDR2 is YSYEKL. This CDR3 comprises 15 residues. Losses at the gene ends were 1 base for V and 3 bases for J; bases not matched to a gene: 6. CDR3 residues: CASSQGWSGGYEQYF. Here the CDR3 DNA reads TGCGCCAGCAGCCAAGGATGGTCAGGGGGCTACGAGCAGTACTTC.

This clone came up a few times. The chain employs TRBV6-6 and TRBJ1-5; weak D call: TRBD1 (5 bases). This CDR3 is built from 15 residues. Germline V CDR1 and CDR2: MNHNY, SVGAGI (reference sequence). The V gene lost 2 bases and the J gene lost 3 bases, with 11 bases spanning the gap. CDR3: CASSYLQGVNQPQHF. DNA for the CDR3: TGTGCCAGCAGTTACCTCCAGGGAGTCAATCAGCCCCAGCATTTT.

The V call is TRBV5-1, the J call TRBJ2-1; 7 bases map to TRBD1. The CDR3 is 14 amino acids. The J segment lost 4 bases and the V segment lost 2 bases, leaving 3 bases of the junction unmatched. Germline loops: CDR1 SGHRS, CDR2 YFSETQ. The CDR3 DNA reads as TGCGCCAGCAGCTTTGGACAGGAATACAATGAGCAGTTCTTC. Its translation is CASSFGQEYNEQFF. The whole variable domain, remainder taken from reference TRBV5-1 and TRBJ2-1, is KAGVTQTPRYLIKTRGQQVTLSCSPISGHRSVSWYQQTPGQGLQFLFEYFSETQRNKGNFPGRFSGRQFSNSRSEMNVSTLELGDSALYLCASSFGQEYNEQFFGPGTRLTVL.

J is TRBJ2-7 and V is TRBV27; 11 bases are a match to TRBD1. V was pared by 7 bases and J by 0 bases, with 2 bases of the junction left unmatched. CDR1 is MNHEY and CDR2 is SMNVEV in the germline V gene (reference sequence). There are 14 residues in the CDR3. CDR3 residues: CASKGQGGSYEQYF. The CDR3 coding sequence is TGTGCCAGCAAGGGACAGGGGGGCTCCTACGAGCAGTACTTC.

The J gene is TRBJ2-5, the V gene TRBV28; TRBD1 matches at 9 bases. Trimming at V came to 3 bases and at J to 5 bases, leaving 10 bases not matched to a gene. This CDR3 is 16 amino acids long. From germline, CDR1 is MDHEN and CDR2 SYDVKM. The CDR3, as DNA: TGTGCCAGCAGTTTGACCGGGACAGGGCTATCTGAGACCCAGTACTTC. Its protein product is CASSLTGTGLSETQYF. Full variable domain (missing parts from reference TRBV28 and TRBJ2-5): DVKVTQSSRYLVKRTGEKVFLECVQDMDHENMFWYRQDPGLGLRLIYFSYDVKMKEKGDIPEGYSVSREKKERFSLILESASTNQTSMYLCASSLTGTGLSETQYFGPGTRLLVL.